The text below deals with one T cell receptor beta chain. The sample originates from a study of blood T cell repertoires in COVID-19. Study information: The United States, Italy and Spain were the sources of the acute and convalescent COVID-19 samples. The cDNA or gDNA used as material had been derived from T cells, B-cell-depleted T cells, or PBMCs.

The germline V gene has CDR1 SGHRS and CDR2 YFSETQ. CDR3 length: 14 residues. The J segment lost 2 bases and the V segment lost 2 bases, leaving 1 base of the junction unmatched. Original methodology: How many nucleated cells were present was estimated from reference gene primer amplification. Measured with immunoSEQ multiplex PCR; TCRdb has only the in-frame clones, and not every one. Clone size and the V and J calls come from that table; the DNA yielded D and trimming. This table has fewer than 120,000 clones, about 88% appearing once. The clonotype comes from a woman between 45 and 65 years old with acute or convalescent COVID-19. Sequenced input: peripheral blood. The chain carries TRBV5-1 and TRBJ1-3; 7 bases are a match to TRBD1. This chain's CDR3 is CASSFTGAGNTIYF. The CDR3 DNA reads TGCGCCAGCAGCTTTACAGGGGCTGGAAACACCATATATTTT.